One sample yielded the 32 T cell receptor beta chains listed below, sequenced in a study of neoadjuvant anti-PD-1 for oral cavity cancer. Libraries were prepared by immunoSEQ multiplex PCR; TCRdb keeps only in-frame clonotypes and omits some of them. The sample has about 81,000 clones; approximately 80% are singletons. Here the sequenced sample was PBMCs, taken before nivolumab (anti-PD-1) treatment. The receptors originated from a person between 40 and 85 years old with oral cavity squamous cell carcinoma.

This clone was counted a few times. CDR3: CSVESLHYGYTF. The CDR3 region has the DNA TGCAGCGTTGAAAGCTTACACTATGGCTACACCTTC. The chain links TRBV29-1 to TRBJ1-2; no clear D. The CDR3 has 12 amino acids. Germline V CDR1 and CDR2: SQVTM, ANQGSEA. The V end lost 2 bases, the J end lost 3 bases, and 7 bases lay between the germline ends.

The CDR3 nucleotides are TGTGCCAGCAGCGGGGACTTCGCTTACGAGCAGTACTTC. It codes for CASSGDFAYEQYF. This chain connects TRBV2 to TRBJ2-7; a weak D match, TRBD2 (6 bases). Germline V gene data show CDR1 as SNHLY and CDR2 as FYNNEI. Trimming left V 6 bases short and J 4 bases short, with 13 bases between. The CDR3 has 13 residues.

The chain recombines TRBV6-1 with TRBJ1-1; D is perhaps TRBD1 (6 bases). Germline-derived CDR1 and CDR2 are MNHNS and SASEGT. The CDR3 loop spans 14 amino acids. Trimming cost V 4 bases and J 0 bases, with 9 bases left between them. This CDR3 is CASSVGQLNTEAFF. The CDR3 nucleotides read TGTGCCAGCAGTGTCGGACAGTTGAACACTGAAGCTTTCTTT.

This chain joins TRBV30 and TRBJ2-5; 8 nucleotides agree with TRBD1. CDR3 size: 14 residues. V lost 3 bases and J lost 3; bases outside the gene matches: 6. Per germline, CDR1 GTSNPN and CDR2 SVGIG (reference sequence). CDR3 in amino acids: CAWSADRVKETQYF. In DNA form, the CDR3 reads TGTGCCTGGAGCGCGGACAGGGTAAAAGAGACCCAGTACTTC.

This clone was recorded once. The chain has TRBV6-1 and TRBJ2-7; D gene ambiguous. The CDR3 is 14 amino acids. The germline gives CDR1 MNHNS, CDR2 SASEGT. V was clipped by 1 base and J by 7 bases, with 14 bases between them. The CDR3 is CASSEVSGRQEQYF. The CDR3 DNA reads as TGTGCCAGCAGTGAAGTCTCCGGCAGGCAAGAGCAGTACTTC.

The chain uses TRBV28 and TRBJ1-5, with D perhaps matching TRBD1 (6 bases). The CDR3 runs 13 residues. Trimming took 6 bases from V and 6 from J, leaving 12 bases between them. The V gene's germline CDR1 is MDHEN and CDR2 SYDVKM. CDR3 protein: CASRPRGTQPQHF. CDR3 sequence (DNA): TGTGCCAGCAGACCCAGGGGCACTCAGCCCCAGCATTTT.

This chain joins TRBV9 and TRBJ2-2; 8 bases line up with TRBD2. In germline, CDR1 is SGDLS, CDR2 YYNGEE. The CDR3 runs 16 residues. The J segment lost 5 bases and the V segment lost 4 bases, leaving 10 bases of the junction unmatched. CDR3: CASSPRAGVMTGELFF. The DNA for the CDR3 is TGTGCCAGCAGCCCGAGAGCGGGAGTAATGACCGGGGAGCTGTTTTTT.

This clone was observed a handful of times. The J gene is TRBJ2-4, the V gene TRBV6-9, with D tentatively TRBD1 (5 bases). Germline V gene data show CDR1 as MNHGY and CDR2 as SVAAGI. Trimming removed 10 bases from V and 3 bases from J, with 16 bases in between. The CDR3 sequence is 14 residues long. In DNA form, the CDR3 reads TGTGCCAACGGAACAGGCGCCGTCAAAAACATTCAGTACTTC. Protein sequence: CANGTGAVKNIQYF.

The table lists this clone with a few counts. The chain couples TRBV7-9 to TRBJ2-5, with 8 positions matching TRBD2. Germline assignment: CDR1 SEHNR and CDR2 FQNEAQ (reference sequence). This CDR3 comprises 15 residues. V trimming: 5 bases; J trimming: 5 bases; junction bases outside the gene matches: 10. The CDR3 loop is CASSLLGGGGETQYF. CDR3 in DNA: TGTGCCAGCAGCCTCCTCGGGGGGGGCGGCGAGACCCAGTACTTC.

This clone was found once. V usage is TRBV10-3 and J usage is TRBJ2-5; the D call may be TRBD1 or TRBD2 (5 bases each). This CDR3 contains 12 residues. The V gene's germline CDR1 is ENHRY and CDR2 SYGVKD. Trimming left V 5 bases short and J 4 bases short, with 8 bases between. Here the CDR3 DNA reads TGTGCCATCAGTCCGGGACCAGAGACCCAGTACTTC. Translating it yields CAISPGPETQYF.

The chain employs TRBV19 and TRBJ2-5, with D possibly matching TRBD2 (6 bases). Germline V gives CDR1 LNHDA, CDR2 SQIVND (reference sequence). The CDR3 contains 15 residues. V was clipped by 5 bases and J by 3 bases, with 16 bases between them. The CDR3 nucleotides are TGTGCCAGTAGTTTTGTGCTAGCGCCTAAAGAGACCCAGTACTTC. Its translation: CASSFVLAPKETQYF.

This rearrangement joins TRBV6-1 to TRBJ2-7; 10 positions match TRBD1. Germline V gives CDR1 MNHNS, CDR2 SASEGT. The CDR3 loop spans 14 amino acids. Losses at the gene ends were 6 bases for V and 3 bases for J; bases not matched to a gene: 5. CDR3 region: CASRGTGEGYEQYF. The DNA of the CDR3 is TGTGCCAGCAGGGGGACAGGGGAAGGCTACGAGCAGTACTTC.

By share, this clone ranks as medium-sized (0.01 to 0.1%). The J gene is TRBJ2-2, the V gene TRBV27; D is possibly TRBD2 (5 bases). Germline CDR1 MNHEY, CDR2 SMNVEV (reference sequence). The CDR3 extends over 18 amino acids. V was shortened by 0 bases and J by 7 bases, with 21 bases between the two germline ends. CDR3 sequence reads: CASSLSSRAAVQSGELFF. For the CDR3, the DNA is TGTGCCAGCAGTTTATCCTCACGAGCGGCAGTTCAAAGCGGGGAGCTGTTTTTT.

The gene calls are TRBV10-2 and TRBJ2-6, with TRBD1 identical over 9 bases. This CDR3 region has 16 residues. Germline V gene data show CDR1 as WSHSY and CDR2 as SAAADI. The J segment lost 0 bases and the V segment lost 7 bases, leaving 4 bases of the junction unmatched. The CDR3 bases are TGCGCCAGCATGGGACAGGGACCCTCTGGGGCCAACGTCCTGACTTTC. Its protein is CASMGQGPSGANVLTF.

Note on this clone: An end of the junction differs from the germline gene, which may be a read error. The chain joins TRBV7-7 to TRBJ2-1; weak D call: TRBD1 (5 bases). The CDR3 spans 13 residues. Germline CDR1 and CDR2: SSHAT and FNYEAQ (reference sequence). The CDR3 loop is CASSAGHLDEQFF. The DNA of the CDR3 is TGTGCTAGCAGCGCCGGACATTTGGATGAGCAGTTCTTC.

The DNA for the CDR3 is TGTGCCAGCGACAGGGGCCAGTTCTACGAGCAGTACTTC. Translation gives CASDRGQFYEQYF. The rearrangement uses TRBV6-1 and TRBJ2-7, with 8 bases fitting TRBD1. Germline CDR1 is MNHNS and CDR2 is SASEGT. The length of the CDR3 is 13 residues. Trimming cost V 8 bases and J 3 bases; bases outside gene matches: 6.

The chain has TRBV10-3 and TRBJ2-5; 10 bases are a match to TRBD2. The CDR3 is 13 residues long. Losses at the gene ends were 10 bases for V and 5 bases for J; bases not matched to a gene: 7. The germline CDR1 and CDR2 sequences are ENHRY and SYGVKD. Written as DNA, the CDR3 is TGTGCCACCCTAGCGGGAGACGGGGAGACCCAGTACTTC. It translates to CATLAGDGETQYF.

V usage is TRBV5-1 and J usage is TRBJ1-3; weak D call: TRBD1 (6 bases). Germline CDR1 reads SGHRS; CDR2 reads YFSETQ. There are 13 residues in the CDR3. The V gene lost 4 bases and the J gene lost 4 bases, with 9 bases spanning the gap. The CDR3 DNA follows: TGCGCCAGCAGCCGGGACACAGGAAACACCATATATTTT. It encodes CASSRDTGNTIYF.

The CDR3 region has the DNA TGTGCCAGCAGTTACTCGAGAGACGCGGCCCAGTACTTC. Protein: CASSYSRDAAQYF. The chain uses TRBV6-5 and TRBJ2-5; D not resolved. CDR1 and CDR2 from the germline V gene are MNHEY and SVGAGI. Trimming shortened V by 0 bases and J by 9 bases, and 11 bases separated the two germline ends. The CDR3 sequence is 13 residues long.

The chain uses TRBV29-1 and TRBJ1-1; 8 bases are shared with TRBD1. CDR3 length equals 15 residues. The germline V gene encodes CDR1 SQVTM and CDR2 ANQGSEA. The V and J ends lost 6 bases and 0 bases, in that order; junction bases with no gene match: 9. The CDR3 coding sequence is TGCAGCGTGCAGGGGGCCCAACCCATGAACACTGAAGCTTTCTTT. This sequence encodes CSVQGAQPMNTEAFF.

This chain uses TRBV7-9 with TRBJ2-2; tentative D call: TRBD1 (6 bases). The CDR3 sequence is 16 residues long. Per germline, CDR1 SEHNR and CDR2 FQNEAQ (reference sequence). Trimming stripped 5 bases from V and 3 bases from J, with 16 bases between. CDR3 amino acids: CASSVGTSMDTGELFF. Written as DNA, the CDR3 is TGTGCCAGCAGCGTCGGGACATCCATGGACACCGGGGAGCTGTTTTTT.

The CDR3 bases are TGTGCCAGCAGTTTGGGACAGGGTGCAGATACGCAGTATTTT. This sequence encodes CASSLGQGADTQYF. The rearrangement links TRBV28 to TRBJ2-3, with 9 bases that match TRBD1. The CDR3 spans 14 residues. The trim removed 3 bases at V and 4 bases at J, leaving 2 bases unmatched. Germline values: CDR1 MDHEN, CDR2 SYDVKM.

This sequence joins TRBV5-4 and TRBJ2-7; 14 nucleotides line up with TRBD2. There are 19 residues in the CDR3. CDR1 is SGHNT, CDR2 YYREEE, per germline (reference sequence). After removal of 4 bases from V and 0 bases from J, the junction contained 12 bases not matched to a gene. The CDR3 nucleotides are TGTGCCAGCAGCCATTGGGGACTAGCGGGAGCTCCTATCTCCTACGAGCAGTACTTC. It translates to CASSHWGLAGAPISYEQYF. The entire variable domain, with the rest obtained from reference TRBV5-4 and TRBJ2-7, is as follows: ETGVTQSPTHLIKTRGQQVTLRCSSQSGHNTVSWYQQALGQGPQFIFQYYREEENGRGNFPPRFSGLQFPNYSSELNVNALELDDSALYLCASSHWGLAGAPISYEQYFGPGTRLTVT.

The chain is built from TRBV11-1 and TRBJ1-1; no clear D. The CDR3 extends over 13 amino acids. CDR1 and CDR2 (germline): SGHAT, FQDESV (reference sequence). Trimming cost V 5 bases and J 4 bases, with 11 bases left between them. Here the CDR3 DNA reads TGTGCCAGCAGCATTGACGGCCTCACTGAAGCTTTCTTT. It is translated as CASSIDGLTEAFF.

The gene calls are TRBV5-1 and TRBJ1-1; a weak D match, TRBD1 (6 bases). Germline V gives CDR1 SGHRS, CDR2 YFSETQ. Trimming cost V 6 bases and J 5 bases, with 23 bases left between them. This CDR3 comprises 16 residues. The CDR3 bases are TGCGCCAGCACTCTGGAATGGGGCAGGGGCCTAACTGAAGCTTTCTTT. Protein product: CASTLEWGRGLTEAFF.

CDR3 protein: CASSRTSGFDEQFF. CDR3 in DNA: TGTGCCAGCAGTCGGACTAGCGGGTTCGATGAGCAGTTCTTC. This sequence joins TRBV7-2 and TRBJ2-1; 11 bases match TRBD2. The CDR3 sequence is 14 residues long. The germline gives CDR1 SGHTA, CDR2 FQGNSA. The trim removed 6 bases at V and 8 bases at J, leaving 6 bases unmatched.

In DNA form, the CDR3 reads TGTGCCAGCAGCTTGCGACTTACCGACGGGTACCAAGAGACCCAGTACTTC. The encoded protein is CASSLRLTDGYQETQYF. The chain carries TRBV5-6 and TRBJ2-5, with D hard to call. This CDR3 has 17 amino acids. V was pared by 1 base and J by 0 bases, with 16 bases between. Germline CDR1 is SGHDT and CDR2 is YYEEEE.

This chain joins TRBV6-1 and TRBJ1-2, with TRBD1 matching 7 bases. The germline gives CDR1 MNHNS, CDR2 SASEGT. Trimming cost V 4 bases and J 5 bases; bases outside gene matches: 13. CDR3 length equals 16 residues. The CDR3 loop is CASSGGGGTFSYGYTF. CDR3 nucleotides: TGTGCCAGCAGTGGAGGGGGCGGGACGTTCTCATATGGCTACACCTTC.

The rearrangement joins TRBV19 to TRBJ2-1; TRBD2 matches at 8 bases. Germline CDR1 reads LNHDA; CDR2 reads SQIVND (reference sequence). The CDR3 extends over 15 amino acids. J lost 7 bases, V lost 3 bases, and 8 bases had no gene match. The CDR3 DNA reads TGTGCCAGTAGTATGGTAAGCGGGAGTAATAATGAGCAGTTCTTC. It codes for CASSMVSGSNNEQFF. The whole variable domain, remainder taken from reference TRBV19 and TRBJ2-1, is DGGITQSPKYLFRKEGQNVTLSCEQNLNHDAMYWYRQDPGQGLRLIYYSQIVNDFQKGDIAEGYSVSREKKESFPLTVTSAQKNPTAFYLCASSMVSGSNNEQFFGPGTRLTVL.

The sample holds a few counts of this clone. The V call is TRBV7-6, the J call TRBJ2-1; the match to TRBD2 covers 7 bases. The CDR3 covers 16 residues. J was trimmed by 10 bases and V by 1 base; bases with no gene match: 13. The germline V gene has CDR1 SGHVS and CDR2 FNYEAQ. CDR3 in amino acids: CASSLGLRERGGEQFF. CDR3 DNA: TGTGCCAGCAGCTTAGGACTGCGGGAGAGAGGAGGCGAGCAGTTCTTC. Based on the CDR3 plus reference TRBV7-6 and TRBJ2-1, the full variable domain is GAGVSQSPRYKVTKRGQDVALRCDPISGHVSLYWYRQALGQGPEFLTYFNYEAQQDKSGLPNDRFSAERPEGSISTLTIQRTEQRDSAMYRCASSLGLRERGGEQFFGPGTRLTVL.

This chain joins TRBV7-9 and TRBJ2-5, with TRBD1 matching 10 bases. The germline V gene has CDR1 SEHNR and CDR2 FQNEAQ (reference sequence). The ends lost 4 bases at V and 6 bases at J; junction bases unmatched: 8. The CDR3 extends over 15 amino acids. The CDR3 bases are TGTGCCAGCAGCTCCGGGACAGGGGATCGGAAGACCCAGTACTTC. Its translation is CASSSGTGDRKTQYF.

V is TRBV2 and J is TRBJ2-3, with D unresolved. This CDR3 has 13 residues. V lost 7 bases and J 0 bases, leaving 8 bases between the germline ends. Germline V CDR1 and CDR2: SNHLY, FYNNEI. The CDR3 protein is CASKGPSTDTQYF. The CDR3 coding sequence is TGTGCCAGCAAAGGACCTAGCACAGATACGCAGTATTTT.